A selection of T cell receptor beta chains follows, all from one sample in a study of ipilimumab plus nivolumab after autologous stem cell transplantation. Using immunoSEQ multiplex PCR, the repertoire was profiled, and TCRdb retains in-frame clones only, with some absent. The sample lists approximately 9,000 clones, around 70% occurring once. Here the sequenced sample was PBMCs, taken in a trial of ipilimumab plus nivolumab as post-transplant consolidation. The receptors stem from a female donor with multiple myeloma. The CDR3 runs from the conserved cysteine through the conserved F or W. The D gene is left open where the match is weak. Not all rows give a size; the values are once, few, many and, for expanded clones, a class.

clone size | J gene | V gene | D gene | CDR3 DNA | CDR3 protein
NA | TRBJ1-1 | TRBV28 | NA | TGTGCCAGCAGTTTAGAACGGGAGAACACTGAAGCTTTCTTT | CASSLERENTEAFF
NA | TRBJ1-1 | TRBV28 | NA | TGTGCCACACGTTTGAACACTGAAGCTTTCTTT | CATRLNTEAFF
medium-sized | TRBJ2-7 | TRBV7-3 | NA | TGTGCCAGCAGCCCAGGGACCCTAGGCTACGAGCAGTACTTC | CASSPGTLGYEQYF
NA | TRBJ1-1 | TRBV4-1 | NA | TGCGCCAGCAGCCAAGGGTACCGGTGGAACACTGAAGCTTTCTTT | CASSQGYRWNTEAFF
NA | TRBJ1-3 | TRBV27 | TRBD1 | TGTGCCAGCAGTAGGACAGGGGTGGGTGGAAACACCATATATTTT | CASSRTGVGGNTIYF
few | TRBJ2-1 | TRBV30 | TRBD2 | TGTGCCTGGCAGCGGGAGGGCTTTAGCAATGAGCAGTTCTTC | CAWQREGFSNEQFF
NA | TRBJ1-2 | TRBV15 | NA | TGTGCCACCAGCAGATCCGACAGGCTCTATGGCTACACCTTC | CATSRSDRLYGYTF
NA | TRBJ2-1 | TRBV11-2 | TRBD2 | TGTGCCAGCAGCTCCCTTGGCGGGAGGTTCTACAATGAGCAGTTCTTC | CASSSLGGRFYNEQFF
NA | TRBJ2-4 | TRBV27 | NA | TGTGCCAGCAGTTTGTCCAGGGGAAACATTCAGTACTTC | CASSLSRGNIQYF
NA | TRBJ2-7 | TRBV6-6 | NA | TGTGCCAGCAGCCCCTCAACTAGTGGGTACGAGCAGTACTTC | CASSPSTSGYEQYF
NA | TRBJ2-7 | TRBV27 | NA | TGTGCCAGCAATTTCGGGTCCTCTACCCCTCCTGGCGAGCAGTACTTC | CASNFGSSTPPGEQYF
medium-sized | TRBJ1-2 | TRBV5-1 | NA | TGCGCCAGCAGCCTACGGACCGAAGATAACTATGGCTACACCTTC | CASSLRTEDNYGYTF
NA | TRBJ2-1 | TRBV6-4 | TRBD2 | TGTGCCAGCAGTCCCAGCGGGAGTTCGGGAGATGAGCAGTTCTTC | CASSPSGSSGDEQFF
NA | TRBJ2-7 | TRBV5-1 | NA | TGCGCCACCGACCAGGGTCACTTTTACGAGCAGTACTTC | CATDQGHFYEQYF
NA | TRBJ1-4 | TRBV28 | NA | TGTGCCAGCAGCGGAATTGATGGGGATTTTGAAAAACTGTTTTTT | CASSGIDGDFEKLFF
medium-sized | TRBJ2-7 | TRBV5-1 | TRBD2 | TGCGCCAGCAGCTTGGAAGCGGGAGGATCCTACGAGCAGTACTTC | CASSLEAGGSYEQYF
NA | TRBJ2-1 | TRBV14 | NA | TGTGCCAGCAGCCAACAAAGCTCCTACAATGAGCAGTTCTTC | CASSQQSSYNEQFF
once | TRBJ2-7 | TRBV2 | TRBD1 | TGTGCCAGCAGTAAGGCGCGGGACAGGGAACCCTACGAGCAGTACTTC | CASSKARDREPYEQYF
NA | TRBJ1-4 | TRBV28 | NA | TGTGCCAGCAGCACTAGAGCAGGGGTGGGTTTGGAAAAACTGTTTTTT | CASSTRAGVGLEKLFF
few | TRBJ2-7 | TRBV11-2 | NA | TGTGCCAGCAGCTTAGGGATCGGGAGCTTGTACGAGCAGTACTTC | CASSLGIGSLYEQYF
few | TRBJ2-7 | TRBV9 | NA | TGTGCCAGCAGCGGACCTACCGGGACCCACGGGCCCTACGAGCAGTACTTC | CASSGPTGTHGPYEQYF
NA | TRBJ1-1 | TRBV2 | NA | TGTGCCAGCAGTGAACTCCTGAACACTGAAGCTTTCTTT | CASSELLNTEAFF
NA | TRBJ1-1 | TRBV6-1 | NA | TGTGCCAGCAGAAAATTACAGGGGAACACTGAAGCTTTCTTT | CASRKLQGNTEAFF
NA | TRBJ2-7 | TRBV11-2 | NA | TGTGCCAGCAGCGGTCAGGGAACCTCCTACGAGCAGTACTTC | CASSGQGTSYEQYF
NA | TRBJ1-2 | TRBV28 | NA | TGTGCCAGCAGTTATCCGGGGAATAACTATGGCTACACCTTC | CASSYPGNNYGYTF
NA | TRBJ2-1 | TRBV5-4 | NA | TGTGCCAGCAGCCCAAGGTGGACCTACAATGAGCAGTTCTTC | CASSPRWTYNEQFF
NA | TRBJ2-1 | TRBV10-3 | NA | TGTGCCATCATAAATCAGGCTGCTCGAAATGAGCAGTTCTTC | CAIINQAARNEQFF
few | TRBJ2-1 | TRBV6-5 | NA | TGTGCCAGCAGTTATATGGCTGAGAATGAGCAGTTCTTC | CASSYMAENEQFF
NA | TRBJ2-7 | TRBV6-5 | TRBD2 | TGTGCCATCAAATCTCTAGCGGATACCCACGAGCAGTACTTC | CAIKSLADTHEQYF
NA | TRBJ1-1 | TRBV18 | NA | TGTGCCAGCTCACCGGGGGCGGACAACACTGAAGCTTTCTTT | CASSPGADNTEAFF
NA | TRBJ2-1 | TRBV6-6 | NA | TGTGCCAGCAGTAACTGGGGAAATGAGCAGTTCTTC | CASSNWGNEQFF
NA | TRBJ1-1 | TRBV19 | TRBD1 | TGTGCCAGTAGTCCCGGGACAGGGGGGTTGGGGACTGAAGCTTTCTTT | CASSPGTGGLGTEAFF
few | TRBJ1-1 | TRBV19 | NA | TGTGCCAGTAGTATGTTCTCGATGGAGTGGGGAGACACTGAAGCTTTCTTT | CASSMFSMEWGDTEAFF
NA | TRBJ2-2 | TRBV6-6 | NA | TGTGCCAGCCAAAGGGTCTCCACGTACACCGGGGAGCTGTTTTTT | CASQRVSTYTGELFF
NA | TRBJ2-7 | TRBV7-8 | TRBD1 | TGTGCCAGCAGTATGAAAGGGGGCAGCCCCTACGAGCAGTACTTC | CASSMKGGSPYEQYF
NA | TRBJ1-5 | TRBV21-1 | NA | TGTGCCAGCAGCAAATATCAGACCCCTTATAGCAATCAGCCCCAGCATTTT | CASSKYQTPYSNQPQHF
NA | TRBJ1-5 | TRBV4-1 | NA | TGCGCCAGCAGCCAAGAGCTCTACGGGAGCAATCAGCCCCAGCATTTT | CASSQELYGSNQPQHF
NA | TRBJ1-1 | TRBV19 | TRBD1 | TGTGCCAGTAGGGGCGGGACAGGGCTGAACACTGAAGCTTTCTTT | CASRGGTGLNTEAFF
NA | TRBJ1-2 | TRBV7-2 | TRBD1 | TGTGCCAGCAGCTTTGGGACAGGTTTCTATGGCTACACCTTC | CASSFGTGFYGYTF
NA | TRBJ2-3 | TRBV19 | NA | TGTGCCAGTAGGCAACCGGCTAGCACAGATACGCAGTATTTT | CASRQPASTDTQYF
few | TRBJ1-2 | TRBV5-4 | TRBD1 | TGTGCCAGCAGCCCGGCAGGGGGCTTAGGCTATGGCTACACCTTC | CASSPAGGLGYGYTF
NA | TRBJ2-3 | TRBV19 | NA | TGTGCCAGTAGGAGACAGGCTTCCACAGATACGCAGTATTTT | CASRRQASTDTQYF